The 11 T cell receptor beta chains below all came from one sample that was sequenced in a study of cytomegalovirus exposure and HLA in healthy donors. Amplification used 60 Vbeta primers and 13 Jbeta primers. The protocol was immunoSEQ multiplex PCR, while the TCRdb copy is restricted to in-frame clones and leaves out a portion. The table includes more than 110,000 clones, roughly 80% detected once. The sequencing input was PBMCs. The receptors come from a man in his forties in good health and CMV-seropositive.

The chain combines TRBV4-1 with TRBJ1-5; 7 nucleotides agree with TRBD1. J was trimmed by 3 bases and V by 5 bases; bases with no gene match: 4. CDR3 size: 14 residues. Germline V gene data show CDR1 as MGHRA and CDR2 as YSYEKL. CDR3 residues: CASSGDSDNQPQHF. The DNA of the CDR3 is TGCGCCAGCAGCGGGGACAGTGACAATCAGCCCCAGCATTTT.

This clone was counted between two and nine times. The chain uses TRBV7-9 and TRBJ2-7; D is unclear. V lost 4 bases and J lost 7, with 14 bases in between. The germline CDR1 and CDR2 sequences are SEHNR and FQNEAQ (reference sequence). This CDR3 has 13 amino acids. The CDR3 reads CASSSRGPQEQYF. CDR3 bases: TGTGCCAGCAGCTCTCGTGGGCCCCAGGAGCAGTACTTC. Full variable domain (remainder filled in from reference TRBV7-9 and TRBJ2-7): DTGVSQNPRHKITKRGQNVTFRCDPISEHNRLYWYRQTLGQGPEFLTYFQNEAQLEKSRLLSDRFSAERPKGSFSTLEIQRTEQGDSAMYLCASSSRGPQEQYFGPGTRLTVT.

This clone was recorded a few times. As DNA, the CDR3 is TGTGCCAGCACCGGACAGGGAAGGGCTCAGGGCTACACCTTC. This gives the protein CASTGQGRAQGYTF. The genes are TRBV6-6 and TRBJ1-2; 8 bases are a match to TRBD1. With 7 bases clipped from V and 8 bases from J, the junction kept 12 bases outside the gene matches. The CDR3 totals 14 residues. From germline, CDR1 is MNHNY and CDR2 SVGAGI (reference sequence).

The gene calls are TRBV30 and TRBJ1-5; 9 bases match TRBD1. CDR3 length: 16 amino acids. The trim removed 2 bases at V and 4 bases at J, leaving 9 bases unmatched. Germline values: CDR1 GTSNPN, CDR2 SVGIG (reference sequence). The CDR3 sequence is CAWSRTGAFRNQPQHF. The CDR3 DNA follows: TGTGCCTGGAGTCGGACAGGGGCTTTTCGGAATCAGCCCCAGCATTTT.

The chain carries TRBV5-1 and TRBJ1-2; TRBD1 matches at 10 bases. Germline V gene sequence: CDR1 SGHRS, CDR2 YFSETQ. The CDR3 consists of 15 residues. V lost 4 bases to trimming and J lost 3 bases; unmatched junction nucleotides: 6. In DNA, the CDR3 is TGCGCCAGCAGCACGGGACAGGGGAGTCACTATGGCTACACCTTC. It specifies CASSTGQGSHYGYTF. The full variable domain, with the rest looked up from reference TRBV5-1 and TRBJ1-2, is KAGVTQTPRYLIKTRGQQVTLSCSPISGHRSVSWYQQTPGQGLQFLFEYFSETQRNKGNFPGRFSGRQFSNSRSEMNVSTLELGDSALYLCASSTGQGSHYGYTFGSGTRLTVV.

The chain's CDR3 is CASRGTGGSYEQYF. As DNA, the CDR3 is TGTGCCAGCAGAGGGACAGGGGGCAGTTACGAGCAGTACTTC. The rearrangement uses TRBV6-1 and TRBJ2-7; the match to TRBD1 covers 12 bases. Germline V gene sequence: CDR1 MNHNS, CDR2 SASEGT. The CDR3 is 14 amino acids. Germline trimming cut 6 bases from V and 4 bases from J; bases unmatched to any gene: 4.

V and J are TRBV2 and TRBJ2-7; 7 nucleotides align to TRBD1. The length of the CDR3 is 14 residues. CDR1 and CDR2 (germline): SNHLY, FYNNEI. After removal of 1 base from V and 3 bases from J, the junction contained 3 bases not matched to a gene. The chain's CDR3 is CASSEEAGGYEQYF. Here the CDR3 DNA reads TGTGCCAGCAGTGAAGAGGCAGGGGGCTACGAGCAGTACTTC.

This clone was seen once. The V call is TRBV7-9, the J call TRBJ2-1, with D perhaps matching TRBD2 (6 bases). Germline V CDR1 and CDR2: SEHNR, FQNEAQ (reference sequence). V lost 5 bases to trimming and J lost 1 base, with 12 bases between them. CDR3 length: 15 amino acids. CDR3 sequence: CASSNSGHSYNEQFF. CDR3 coding DNA: TGTGCCAGCAGCAATAGCGGACATTCCTACAATGAGCAGTTCTTC.

The rearrangement uses TRBV5-6 and TRBJ1-6; D uncertain. Looked up from germline, CDR1 is SGHDT and CDR2 is YYEEEE. This CDR3 has 13 residues. Trimming took off 0 bases at V and 7 bases at J, with 5 bases between the two ends. The DNA for the CDR3 is TGTGCCAGCAGCTTGGCCATGAATTCACCCCTCCACTTT. As protein: CASSLAMNSPLHF.

V gene TRBV12-5 combines with J gene TRBJ2-3; 9 nucleotides match TRBD2. V lost 7 bases to trimming and J lost 4 bases; unmatched junction nucleotides: 12. The germline gives CDR1 LGHNT, CDR2 FRNRAP. This CDR3 is built from 16 residues. Here the CDR3 reads CASALWAGGLSDTQYF. CDR3 DNA: TGTGCTAGTGCCCTATGGGCGGGAGGGCTGTCAGATACGCAGTATTTT.

The V and J genes are TRBV27 and TRBJ2-7, with TRBD1 matching 10 bases. CDR1 MNHEY and CDR2 SMNVEV come from the germline V gene (reference sequence). The CDR3 covers 13 residues. The V and J ends lost 4 bases and 7 bases, in that order; junction bases with no gene match: 4. In nucleotides, the CDR3 is TGTGCCAGCAGTTGGGGACAGGGGTGGGAGCAGTACTTC. The encoded protein is CASSWGQGWEQYF.